Following are 25 T cell receptor beta chains from one sample sequenced in a study of Ad26.COV2.S vaccination and SARS-CoV-2 variants (TCRdb year 2021). Library preparation used the immunoSEQ multiplex PCR assay. The immuneACCESS repertoire file appears here via TCRdb, limited to in-frame rearrangements. These files lack a portion of the clones; in checked studies, under half of the deficit traces to unresolved V genes, and the cause of the others is not known. Counted in this sample were around 320,000 clones; 70% to 90% of them appeared once. The ten largest clones add up to under 2% of the sample. The treatment or condition tag for this specimen amounts to: around 19 received Ad26.COV2.S at low or high dose, single or two shots; about five received placebo; per-sample allocation not given. Repertoires of vaccine and placebo recipients were sequenced from samples taken on day 63 after the first injection.

Here the sequenced sample was peripheral blood, taken in a trial of Ad26.COV2.S vaccine versus placebo. These receptors came from a person between 18 and 60 years old who received the Ad26.COV2.S COVID-19 vaccine or a placebo.

This chain connects TRBV6-5 to TRBJ1-5; D is unresolved. Per germline, CDR1 MNHEY and CDR2 SVGAGI. With 3 bases removed from V and 0 bases from J, the gap between germline ends came to 3 bases. There are 13 residues in the CDR3. The DNA for the CDR3 is TGTGCCAGCAGTTATAATAGCAATCAGCCCCAGCATTTT. Amino acid sequence: CASSYNSNQPQHF.

This clone was picked up a small number of times. V gene TRBV15 combines with J gene TRBJ2-2, with unresolved D. The CDR3 has 13 amino acids. The germline CDR1 and CDR2 sequences are LNHNV and YYDKDF (reference sequence). V was shortened by 5 bases and J by 13 bases, with 17 bases between the two germline ends. The CDR3 coding sequence is TGTGCCACCAGCGAGTCGGCCCGCGTTTCGCTGTTTTTT. Protein sequence: CATSESARVSLFF.

This chain connects TRBV11-2 to TRBJ1-4; D gene unclear. The CDR3 covers 12 residues. The V end lost 0 bases, the J end lost 15 bases, and 11 bases lay between the germline ends. Looked up from germline, CDR1 is SGHAT and CDR2 is FQNNGV. The CDR3 region has the DNA TGTGCCAGCAGCTTAGATAGATCTTGGGTGTTTTTT. Protein product: CASSLDRSWVFF.

The V and J genes are TRBV11-3 and TRBJ1-1, with D unclear. Per germline, CDR1 SGHNT and CDR2 YENEEA. Trimming left V 5 bases short and J 1 base short, with 8 bases between. The CDR3 is 13 residues long. This CDR3 is CASSKSPNTEAFF. The DNA for the CDR3 is TGTGCCAGCAGCAAGAGTCCGAACACTGAAGCTTTCTTT.

The chain is built from TRBV7-6 and TRBJ2-2, with 7 bases aligning to TRBD2. V lost 0 bases and J lost 6; bases outside the gene matches: 7. This CDR3 comprises 16 residues. CDR1 and CDR2 from the germline V gene are SGHVS and FNYEAQ. The CDR3 coding sequence is TGTGCCAGCAGCTTAGCGGCTAGCGGTTTGCCCGGGGAGCTGTTTTTT. This encodes CASSLAASGLPGELFF.

This clone was counted once. The gene calls are TRBV10-2 and TRBJ2-7; D remains ambiguous. With 6 bases removed from V and 3 bases from J, the gap between germline ends came to 9 bases. This CDR3 spans 12 amino acids. Germline lookup yields CDR1 WSHSY and CDR2 SAAADI. CDR3 nucleotides: TGCGCCAGCAGACCCTCCGTCTACGAGCAGTACTTC. This gives the protein CASRPSVYEQYF.

The genes are TRBV7-9 and TRBJ1-1, with a tentative D call TRBD1 (6 bases). CDR3 length: 13 amino acids. V was pared by 4 bases and J by 4 bases, with 10 bases between. Germline V CDR1 and CDR2: SEHNR, FQNEAQ (reference sequence). CDR3 nucleotides: TGTGCCAGCAGCTCTCAGGGGCCCACTGAAGCTTTCTTT. This codes for CASSSQGPTEAFF.

The genes are TRBV30 and TRBJ1-5; D is unclear. Germline CDR1 is GTSNPN and CDR2 is SVGIG (reference sequence). Trimming took off 2 bases at V and 1 base at J, with 0 bases between the two ends. The CDR3 covers 11 residues. CDR3 coding DNA: TGTGCCTGGAGTAGCAATCAGCCCCAGCATTTT. Its translation is CAWSSNQPQHF. The full variable domain, in which reference TRBV30 and TRBJ1-5 provide the parts outside the CDR3, is SQTIHQWPATLVQPVGSPLSLECTVEGTSNPNLYWYRQAAGRGLQLLFYSVGIGQISSEVPQNLSASRPQDRQFILSSKKLLLSDSGFYLCAWSSNQPQHFGDGTRLSIL.

The chain couples TRBV9 to TRBJ2-1; TRBD1 might be the D (5 bases). CDR1 and CDR2 (germline): SGDLS, YYNGEE. Trimming pared 0 bases from V and 9 bases from J, leaving 22 bases between. The CDR3 runs to 17 residues. In DNA form, the CDR3 reads TGTGCCAGCAGCGTAGTGGATAGGGGAAGGACACGTGGTGAGCAGTTCTTC. It specifies CASSVVDRGRTRGEQFF.

The CDR3 is CASSGGGDPSSYEQYF. In DNA form, the CDR3 reads TGTGCCAGCAGCGGCGGCGGGGACCCCAGCTCCTACGAGCAGTACTTC. The chain combines TRBV5-4 with TRBJ2-7; D possibly corresponds to TRBD2 (6 bases). The germline V gene encodes CDR1 SGHNT and CDR2 YYREEE (reference sequence). The ends were cut back, 4 bases at V and 0 bases at J, with 17 bases in the middle. The CDR3 is 16 amino acids.

In this sample, this clone turned up once. This chain joins TRBV15 and TRBJ1-2; no firm D call. CDR1 is LNHNV, CDR2 YYDKDF, per germline (reference sequence). V dropped 3 bases and J dropped 5 bases, with 13 bases sitting between them. This CDR3 spans 14 amino acids. The CDR3 spells CATSSERLIYGYTF. Here the CDR3 DNA reads TGTGCCACCAGCAGTGAACGTCTGATTTATGGCTACACCTTC.

This chain links TRBV29-1 with TRBJ2-2; D may correspond to TRBD1 or TRBD2 (6 bases each). The V end was cut by 6 bases, the J end by 2 bases, with 16 bases between. CDR3 length equals 15 residues. Per the germline V gene, CDR1 is SQVTM and CDR2 is ANQGSEA. As DNA, the CDR3 is TGCAGCGTCCCAAGGGGGACTCCTAACACCGGGGAGCTGTTTTTT. It codes for CSVPRGTPNTGELFF.

The V call is TRBV11-2, the J call TRBJ1-1, with TRBD1 matching over 9 bases. Germline V CDR1 and CDR2: SGHAT, FQNNGV. The CDR3 spans 14 residues. V shed 5 bases, J shed 0 bases, and the junction held 1 base outside the gene matches. The CDR3 nucleotides read TGTGCCAGCAGCGGACAGGGGATGAACACTGAAGCTTTCTTT. Encoded protein: CASSGQGMNTEAFF.

The chain has TRBV19 and TRBJ2-7, with 8 nucleotides matching TRBD1. With 3 bases clipped from V and 7 bases from J, the junction kept 5 bases outside the gene matches. CDR3 size: 13 residues. Per germline, CDR1 LNHDA and CDR2 SQIVND (reference sequence). CDR3 residues: CASSMGRGREQYF. The CDR3 region has the DNA TGTGCCAGTAGTATGGGCAGGGGGCGAGAGCAGTACTTC.

The rearrangement joins TRBV19 to TRBJ1-3; the D is unclear. Deletions cut 7 bases from V and 2 bases from J, with 12 bases between. The CDR3 runs to 14 residues. Germline V gene sequence: CDR1 LNHDA, CDR2 SQIVND (reference sequence). CDR3 region: CASKDTATGNTIYF. DNA of the CDR3: TGTGCCAGTAAGGATACAGCGACTGGAAACACCATATATTTT.

The genes are TRBV9 and TRBJ2-5, with D tentatively TRBD1 (5 bases). V was trimmed by 0 bases and J by 1 base, leaving 7 bases between them. This CDR3 has 14 amino acids. The germline V gene has CDR1 SGDLS and CDR2 YYNGEE. The chain's CDR3 is CASSVGTGQETQYF. DNA for the CDR3: TGTGCCAGCAGCGTAGGTACAGGCCAAGAGACCCAGTACTTC.

The V and J genes are TRBV4-3 and TRBJ2-2; TRBD2 agrees at 9 bases. The trim removed 4 bases at V and 4 bases at J, leaving 10 bases unmatched. This CDR3 is 17 amino acids long. The V gene's germline CDR1 is LGHNA and CDR2 YSLEER. This CDR3 reads CASSPSVAGGSTGELFF. CDR3 nucleotide sequence: TGCGCCAGCAGCCCCTCGGTGGCGGGGGGGAGCACCGGGGAGCTGTTTTTT.

This chain uses TRBV3-1 (or the pseudogene TRBV3-2) with TRBJ2-7; 7 bases are a match to TRBD2. Germline V lookup: CDR1 LGHDT, CDR2 YNNKEL (reference sequence). This CDR3 has 13 amino acids. V trimming: 4 bases; J trimming: 3 bases; junction bases outside the gene matches: 3. Written as DNA, the CDR3 is TGTGCCAGCAGCCCGGGGGAGGGCTACGAGCAGTACTTC. Encoded protein: CASSPGEGYEQYF.

This chain connects TRBV6-6 to TRBJ2-1; 9 bases align to TRBD2. The V segment lost 6 bases and the J segment 9 bases; nucleotides outside the gene matches: 12. This CDR3 has 15 amino acids. The germline V gene has CDR1 MNHNY and CDR2 SVGAGI (reference sequence). In nucleotides, the CDR3 is TGTGCCAGCAGGCTGTCGGGACTAGCAAGTGGTGAGCAGTTCTTC. Protein product: CASRLSGLASGEQFF.

The V call is TRBV5-1, the J call TRBJ1-6; no reliable D call. The CDR3 has 14 residues. V lost 6 bases, J lost 16 bases, and 23 bases lay in between. The germline V gene encodes CDR1 SGHRS and CDR2 YFSETQ. The CDR3 DNA follows: TGCGCCAGCAAGGGCGAGGGAGGAGGCGCGACTCTCCACTTT. It yields the protein CASKGEGGGATLHF.

This chain links TRBV15 with TRBJ2-1; TRBD1 matches at 10 bases. This CDR3 comprises 17 residues. V lost 3 bases, J lost 3 bases, and 8 bases stayed unmatched. The germline V gene has CDR1 LNHNV and CDR2 YYDKDF (reference sequence). The CDR3 bases are TGTGCCACCAGCAGTTCGACCGGGACAGGGGTCTACAATGAGCAGTTCTTC. This translates into CATSSSTGTGVYNEQFF.

V usage is TRBV6-2 or TRBV6-3 and J usage is TRBJ1-2; 7 bases are a match to TRBD1. In germline, CDR1 is MNHEY, CDR2 SVGEGT. Trimming took 6 bases from V and 8 from J; bases not matched to a gene: 6. The CDR3 loop spans 12 amino acids. CDR3 protein: CASRPTGDGYTF. DNA of the CDR3: TGTGCCAGCAGACCTACAGGGGACGGCTACACCTTC.

The chain couples TRBV6-5 to TRBJ1-2; 9 positions agree with TRBD1. The CDR3 length is 14 residues. The V gene's germline CDR1 is MNHEY and CDR2 SVGAGI. V lost 6 bases, J lost 7 bases, and 9 bases stayed unmatched. CDR3 nucleotide sequence: TGTGCCAGCAGGTTGGACAGGGGAGGGAGTGGCTACACCTTC. Translation gives CASRLDRGGSGYTF.

The chain joins TRBV6-5 to TRBJ1-5; no reliable D call. The CDR3 is 13 residues long. Germline V gene data show CDR1 as MNHEY and CDR2 as SVGAGI. The V gene lost 9 bases and the J gene lost 0 bases, with 9 bases spanning the gap. In DNA, the CDR3 is TGTGCCAGTCGAACAGATAGCAATCAGCCCCAGCATTTT. Protein: CASRTDSNQPQHF.

V usage is TRBV2 and J usage is TRBJ2-1, with D maybe TRBD2 (5 bases). CDR3 length equals 18 residues. Germline values: CDR1 SNHLY, CDR2 FYNNEI. Between the trimmed V and J ends, which lost 1 base and 1 base, there was a span of 17 bases. CDR3 loop: CASSEGSLGRASYNEQFF. For the CDR3, the DNA is TGTGCCAGCAGTGAAGGGTCTTTAGGGCGGGCATCCTACAATGAGCAGTTCTTC.